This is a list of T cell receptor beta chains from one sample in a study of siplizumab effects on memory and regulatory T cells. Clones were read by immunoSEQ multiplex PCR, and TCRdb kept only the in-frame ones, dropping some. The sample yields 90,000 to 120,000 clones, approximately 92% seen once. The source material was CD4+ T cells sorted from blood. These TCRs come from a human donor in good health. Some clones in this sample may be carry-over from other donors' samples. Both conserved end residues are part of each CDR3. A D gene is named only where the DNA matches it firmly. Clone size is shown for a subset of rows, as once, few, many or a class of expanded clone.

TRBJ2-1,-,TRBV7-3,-,TGTGCCAGCAGCTTAATGGAGGGCGCCTACAATGAGCAGTTCTTC,CASSLMEGAYNEQFF
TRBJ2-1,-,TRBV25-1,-,TGTGCCAGCCACCAGCGTCCGGCGAATGAGCAGTTCTTC,CASHQRPANEQFF
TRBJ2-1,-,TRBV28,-,TGTGCCAGCAGTTTATGGGGTAGCCTCGCTTACAATGAGCAGTTCTTC,CASSLWGSLAYNEQFF
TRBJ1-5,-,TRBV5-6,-,TGTGCCAGCAGCTTCGGGGCGGTCAGCAATCAGCCCCAGCATTTT,CASSFGAVSNQPQHF
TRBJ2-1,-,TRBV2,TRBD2,TGTGCCAGCAGCCTAGCGGGAGCGGTTTACAATGAGCAGTTCTTC,CASSLAGAVYNEQFF
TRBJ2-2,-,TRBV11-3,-,TGTGCCAGCAGCTTATTGGGTGTGGTGGCCACCGGGGAGCTGTTTTTT,CASSLLGVVATGELFF
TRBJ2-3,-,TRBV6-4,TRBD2,TGTGCCAGCGGGAGCGGGAGCAAGGCAGATACGCAGTATTTT,CASGSGSKADTQYF
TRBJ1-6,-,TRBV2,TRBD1,TGTGCCAGCAGTGATCCTGGACAGGGGTATAATTCACCCCTCCACTTT,CASSDPGQGYNSPLHF
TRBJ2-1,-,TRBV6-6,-,TGTGCCAGCAGAAAGGAGCGGTCCTACAATGAGCAGTTCTTC,CASRKERSYNEQFF
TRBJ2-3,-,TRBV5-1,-,TGCGCCAGCAGCTTCGGGGGCAGGGCCACAGATACGCAGTATTTT,CASSFGGRATDTQYF
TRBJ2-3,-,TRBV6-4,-,TGTGCCAGCAGTGCTCAGGGAGGAGATACGCAGTATTTT,CASSAQGGDTQYF
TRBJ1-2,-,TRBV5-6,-,TGTGCCAGCAGCTTTGACAGAATTGTCCACACCTTC,CASSFDRIVHTF
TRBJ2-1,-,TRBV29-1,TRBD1,TGCAGCGTTGATCGGGACAGGGCGCGGTTCTTC,CSVDRDRARFF
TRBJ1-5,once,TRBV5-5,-,TGTGCCAGCAGCGCGGGACCTAACAGTCAGCCCCAGCATTTT,CASSAGPNSQPQHF
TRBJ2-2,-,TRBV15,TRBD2,TGTGCCACCAGCAGTGACCGGGAGGGCACCGGGGAGCTGTTTTTT,CATSSDREGTGELFF
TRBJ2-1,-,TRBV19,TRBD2,TGTGCCAGTAGTACCACCGGGACTAGCGGTAGAAATGAGCAGTTCTTC,CASSTTGTSGRNEQFF
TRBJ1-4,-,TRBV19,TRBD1,TGTGCCAGTAGTATTGACAGGGGGGCAACTAATGAAAAACTGTTTTTT,CASSIDRGATNEKLFF
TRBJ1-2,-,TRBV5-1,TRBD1,TGCGCCAGCAGCACCAGGACAGGGGGCAACTATGGCTACACCTTC,CASSTRTGGNYGYTF
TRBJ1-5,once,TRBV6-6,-,TGTGCCAGCAGTTACTCAAGTTTTGGGCAGCCCCAGCATTTT,CASSYSSFGQPQHF
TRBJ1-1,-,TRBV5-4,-,TGTGCCAGCAGCTTGGCCGGGGTAGGGAACACTGAAGCTTTCTTT,CASSLAGVGNTEAFF
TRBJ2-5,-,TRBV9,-,TGTGCCAGCAGCGTAGGAGGAGAGACCCAGTACTTC,CASSVGGETQYF
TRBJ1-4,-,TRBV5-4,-,TGTGCCAGCAGCTTGGACCTATCAACTAATGAAAAACTGTTTTTT,CASSLDLSTNEKLFF
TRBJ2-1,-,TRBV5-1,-,TGCGCCAGCAGCGGTGCAACCTACAATGAGCAGTTCTTC,CASSGATYNEQFF
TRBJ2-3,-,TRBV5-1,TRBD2,TGCGCCAGCAGCCGGACTAGCGGGAGGGCAGATACGCAGTATTTT,CASSRTSGRADTQYF
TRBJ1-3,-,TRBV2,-,TGTGCCAGCAGGGCTCGGGCCCTAAACTTCGGAAACACCATATATTTT,CASRARALNFGNTIYF
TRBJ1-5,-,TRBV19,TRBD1,TGTGCCAGTAGTTTCGGGACAGGGGGACTTAGCAATCAGCCCCAGCATTTT,CASSFGTGGLSNQPQHF
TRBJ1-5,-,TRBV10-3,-,TGTGCCATCAGTGAGTCGAAAAGGGCAGGGGAAAATCAGCCCCAGCATTTT,CAISESKRAGENQPQHF
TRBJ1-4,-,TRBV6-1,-,TGTGCCAGCAGTGAAACCTACGGACGAAATGAAAAACTGTTTTTT,CASSETYGRNEKLFF
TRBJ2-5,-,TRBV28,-,TGTGCCATTCGCGGCGGTGGGAGGGAGACCCAGTACTTC,CAIRGGGRETQYF
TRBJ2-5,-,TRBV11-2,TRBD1,TGTGCCAGCAGCTACGACAGGGGGCGGGAGACCCAGTACTTC,CASSYDRGRETQYF
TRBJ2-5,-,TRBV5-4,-,TGTGCCAGCAGCTTGGGGCTAGCGCAAGAGACCCAGTACTTC,CASSLGLAQETQYF
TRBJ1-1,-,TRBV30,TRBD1,TGTGCCTGGAGTGTATGGGACAGGAACACTGAAGCTTTCTTT,CAWSVWDRNTEAFF
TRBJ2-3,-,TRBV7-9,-,TGTGCCAGCAGCTTAGCCGCAGATACGCAGTATTTT,CASSLAADTQYF
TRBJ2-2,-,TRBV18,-,TGTGCCAGCTCGGACGGAATGAACACCGGGGAGCTGTTTTTT,CASSDGMNTGELFF
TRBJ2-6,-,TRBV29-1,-,TGCAGCGTCGACGCTGGGGCCAACGTCCTGACTTTC,CSVDAGANVLTF
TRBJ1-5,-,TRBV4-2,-,TGTGCCAGCAGCCCCATAGGGCAGGGAGGGAGCAATCAGCCCCAGCATTTT,CASSPIGQGGSNQPQHF
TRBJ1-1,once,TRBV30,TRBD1,TGTGCCTGGAGCGGACAGGGGGCTTCAGCTTTCTTT,CAWSGQGASAFF